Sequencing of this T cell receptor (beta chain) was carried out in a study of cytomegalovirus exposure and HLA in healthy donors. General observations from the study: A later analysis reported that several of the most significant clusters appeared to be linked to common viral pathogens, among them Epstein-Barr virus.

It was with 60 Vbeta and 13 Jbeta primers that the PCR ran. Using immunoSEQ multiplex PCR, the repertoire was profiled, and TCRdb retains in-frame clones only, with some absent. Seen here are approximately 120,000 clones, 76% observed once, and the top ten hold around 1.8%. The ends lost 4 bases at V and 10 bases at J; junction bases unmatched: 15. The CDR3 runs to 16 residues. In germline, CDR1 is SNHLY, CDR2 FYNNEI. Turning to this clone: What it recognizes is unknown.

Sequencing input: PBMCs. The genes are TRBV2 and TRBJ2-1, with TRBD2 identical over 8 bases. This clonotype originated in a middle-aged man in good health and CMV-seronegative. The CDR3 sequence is CASSVDGGALGPEQFF. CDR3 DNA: TGTGCCAGCAGTGTAGACGGGGGGGCCTTAGGACCCGAGCAGTTCTTC.